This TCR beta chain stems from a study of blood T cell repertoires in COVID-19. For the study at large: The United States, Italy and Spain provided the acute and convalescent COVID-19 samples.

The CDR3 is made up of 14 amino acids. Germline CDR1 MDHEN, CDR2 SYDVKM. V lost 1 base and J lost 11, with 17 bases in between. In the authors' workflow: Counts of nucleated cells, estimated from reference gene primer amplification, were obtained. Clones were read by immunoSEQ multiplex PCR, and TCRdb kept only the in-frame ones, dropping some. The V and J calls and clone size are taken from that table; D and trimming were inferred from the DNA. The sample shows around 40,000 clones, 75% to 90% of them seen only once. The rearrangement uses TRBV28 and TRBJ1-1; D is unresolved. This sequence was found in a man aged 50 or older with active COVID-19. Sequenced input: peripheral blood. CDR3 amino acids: CASSLSQVRGSAFF. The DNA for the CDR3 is TGTGCCAGCAGTTTATCGCAGGTTCGTGGATCGGCTTTCTTT.